Shown below are 23 T cell receptor beta chains from a single sample sequenced in a study of PD-1 blockade in mismatch repair-deficient tumors. Clones were read by immunoSEQ multiplex PCR, and TCRdb kept only the in-frame ones, dropping some. The table lists roughly 50,000 clones, around 85% of them singletons, with roughly 8.7% in the top ten. The source material was peripheral blood, sampled less than 21 weeks after starting pembrolizumab. These receptors all come from an adult with mismatch repair-deficient cancer.

V and J are TRBV5-1 and TRBJ1-1; D call uncertain. CDR1 is SGHRS and CDR2 is YFSETQ in the germline V gene. Trimming stripped 4 bases from V and 1 base from J, with 11 bases between. The CDR3 has 14 amino acids. Here the CDR3 reads CASSTELGNTEAFF. The CDR3 coding sequence is TGCGCCAGCAGCACGGAGCTGGGGAACACTGAAGCTTTCTTT. The full variable domain, in which reference TRBV5-1 and TRBJ1-1 provide the parts outside the CDR3, is KAGVTQTPRYLIKTRGQQVTLSCSPISGHRSVSWYQQTPGQGLQFLFEYFSETQRNKGNFPGRFSGRQFSNSRSEMNVSTLELGDSALYLCASSTELGNTEAFFGQGTRLTVV.

The CDR3 here is CASSTLLAGRFYEQYF. The CDR3 region has the DNA TGTGCCAGCAGCACCTTGCTAGCGGGAAGATTCTACGAGCAGTACTTC. V usage is TRBV21-1 and J usage is TRBJ2-7; the table's D call, TRBD2, has no DNA check behind it. TRBV21-1 is given as a pseudogene. The CDR3 is made up of 16 amino acids.

This chain joins TRBV19 and TRBJ2-2, with TRBD1 as a possible D gene (6 bases). V lost 8 bases to trimming and J lost 6 bases, with 10 bases between them. Germline CDR1 and CDR2: LNHDA and SQIVND (reference sequence). The CDR3 extends over 12 amino acids. In DNA form, the CDR3 reads TGTGCCAGTCAGGGGCTGTCCGGGGAGCTGTTTTTT. Its protein is CASQGLSGELFF.

This rearrangement joins TRBV7-9 to TRBJ1-2; D unresolved. The CDR3 spans 14 residues. Germline CDR1 is SEHNR and CDR2 is FQNEAQ (reference sequence). Trimming took off 6 bases at V and 3 bases at J, with 14 bases between the two ends. This CDR3 reads CASRPIWADYGYTF. The CDR3 DNA is TGTGCCAGCAGACCGATCTGGGCCGACTATGGCTACACCTTC.

This clone was counted between two and nine times. The chain couples TRBV4-3 to TRBJ2-7, with 9 bases fitting TRBD1. Germline V gene lookup returns CDR1 LGHNA and CDR2 YSLEER. Trimming cost V 0 bases and J 5 bases; bases outside gene matches: 8. The CDR3 covers 16 residues. CDR3 protein: CASSQDVGTGYHEQYF. DNA for the CDR3: TGCGCCAGCAGCCAAGATGTGGGGACAGGGTACCACGAGCAGTACTTC.

The chain joins TRBV2 to TRBJ2-1, with TRBD1 as a possible D gene (6 bases). CDR1 is SNHLY, CDR2 FYNNEI, per germline. The CDR3 contains 14 residues. V gave up 4 bases and J gave up 7 bases, with 14 bases separating them. The CDR3 reads CASSVNRVSNEQFF. The CDR3 DNA is TGTGCCAGCAGTGTCAACAGGGTCTCGAATGAGCAGTTCTTC. Based on the CDR3 plus reference TRBV2 and TRBJ2-1, the full variable domain is EPEVTQTPSHQVTQMGQEVILRCVPISNHLYFYWYRQILGQKVEFLVSFYNNEISEKSEIFDDQFSVERPDGSNFTLKIRSTKLEDSAMYFCASSVNRVSNEQFFGPGTRLTVL.

This chain uses TRBV6-6 with TRBJ1-2; TRBD1 is a possible D gene (6 bases). The CDR3 loop spans 16 amino acids. The V gene lost 0 bases and the J gene lost 6 bases, with 17 bases spanning the gap. CDR1 MNHNY and CDR2 SVGAGI come from the germline V gene (reference sequence). The chain's CDR3 is CASSYSTQGERHGYTF. Here the CDR3 DNA reads TGTGCCAGCAGTTACTCGACACAGGGTGAACGACATGGCTACACCTTC.

The chain combines TRBV5-6 with TRBJ2-1; 15 bases line up with TRBD2. The CDR3 totals 16 residues. V lost 1 base and J lost 9; bases outside the gene matches: 5. Germline lookup yields CDR1 SGHDT and CDR2 YYEEEE. The CDR3 DNA is TGTGCCAGCAGCTTGTTGGGACTAGCGGGAGGATCTGAGCAGTTCTTC. Translation: CASSLLGLAGGSEQFF.

A note on this clone: Other DNA sequences within the sample encode an identical CDR3. This chain links TRBV28 with TRBJ1-5; possible D gene TRBD1, 5 bases. CDR1 and CDR2 from the germline V gene are MDHEN and SYDVKM. With 3 bases removed from V and 7 bases from J, the gap between germline ends came to 7 bases. This CDR3 is 12 amino acids long. The CDR3 here is CASSLGVQPQHF. CDR3 sequence (DNA): TGTGCCAGCAGTTTGGGGGTGCAGCCCCAGCATTTT.

The V and J genes are TRBV29-1 and TRBJ1-2; weak D call: TRBD1 (5 bases). CDR1 is SQVTM and CDR2 is ANQGSEA in the germline V gene. The germline V and J ends were trimmed by 6 bases and 1 base, with 24 bases remaining between them. The CDR3 runs to 17 residues. CDR3 coding DNA: TGCAGCGTCATCACCGGGACGGGGGGAAGGGGTAACTATGGCTACACCTTC. Translating gives CSVITGTGGRGNYGYTF.

The J gene is TRBJ2-1, the V gene TRBV2; 8 bases map to TRBD1. With 5 bases clipped from V and 5 bases from J, the junction kept 14 bases outside the gene matches. The CDR3 loop spans 17 amino acids. Germline CDR1 is SNHLY and CDR2 is FYNNEI. The chain's CDR3 is CASSRIPGQGKHNEQFF. DNA of the CDR3: TGTGCCAGCAGTCGAATCCCTGGACAGGGTAAACACAATGAGCAGTTCTTC.

This clone was recorded once. Other DNA sequences in this specimen translate into the identical CDR3. This chain joins TRBV5-6 and TRBJ2-7; D not resolved. There are 12 residues in the CDR3. Germline loops: CDR1 SGHDT, CDR2 YYEEEE. Trimming took off 2 bases at V and 3 bases at J, with 6 bases between the two ends. DNA for the CDR3: TGTGCCAGCAGCTTAGGCCACTACGAGCAGTACTTC. It yields the protein CASSLGHYEQYF. Full variable domain (outside the CDR3, taken from reference TRBV5-6 and TRBJ2-7): DAGVTQSPTHLIKTRGQQVTLRCSPKSGHDTVSWYQQALGQGPQFIFQYYEEEERQRGNFPDRFSGHQFPNYSSELNVNALLLGDSALYLCASSLGHYEQYFGPGTRLTVT.

The V and J genes are TRBV18 and TRBJ1-3, with 8 bases identical to TRBD1. Trimming at V came to 8 bases and at J to 4 bases, leaving 4 bases not matched to a gene. The length of the CDR3 is 13 residues. CDR1 is KGHSH, CDR2 LQKENI, per germline. The CDR3 sequence: CASERDRGNTIYF. In DNA, the CDR3 is TGTGCCAGCGAGAGGGACAGGGGAAACACCATATATTTT.

This chain connects TRBV5-1 to TRBJ1-4; TRBD1 is a possible D gene (5 bases). The CDR3 extends over 14 amino acids. Trimming took 5 bases from V and 3 from J, leaving 11 bases between them. Per the germline V gene, CDR1 is SGHRS and CDR2 is YFSETQ. The CDR3 sequence is CASSSGFSNEKLFF. The DNA of the CDR3 is TGCGCCAGCAGTTCAGGGTTCTCTAATGAAAAACTGTTTTTT.

The rearrangement uses TRBV6-5 and TRBJ1-1, with a weak D call TRBD1 (6 bases). This CDR3 region has 14 residues. Germline CDR1 MNHEY, CDR2 SVGAGI. V dropped 0 bases and J dropped 4 bases, with 9 bases sitting between them. CDR3 nucleotide sequence: TGTGCCAGCAGTTACTCCGGGGGCGGCACTGAAGCTTTCTTT. Its protein product is CASSYSGGGTEAFF.

This clone was picked up a small number of times. The rearrangement uses TRBV7-9 and TRBJ2-7; 7 positions match TRBD2. The CDR3 contains 12 residues. Trimming at V came to 5 bases and at J to 7 bases, leaving 5 bases not matched to a gene. Germline assignment: CDR1 SEHNR and CDR2 FQNEAQ (reference sequence). The CDR3 sequence: CASSRGEGEQYF. The CDR3 DNA sequence: TGTGCCAGCAGCCGCGGGGAGGGGGAGCAGTACTTC.

J is TRBJ2-7 and V is TRBV19, with 13 bases that match TRBD2. With 5 bases clipped from V and 5 bases from J, the junction kept 9 bases outside the gene matches. The germline gives CDR1 LNHDA, CDR2 SQIVND (reference sequence). The CDR3 is 16 residues long. The CDR3: CASSFETSGRPNEQYF. Written as DNA, the CDR3 is TGTGCCAGTAGTTTCGAGACTAGCGGGAGGCCCAACGAGCAGTACTTC.

The rearrangement links TRBV29-1 to TRBJ2-7; D is unresolved. V dropped 4 bases and J dropped 6 bases, with 10 bases sitting between them. The CDR3 is 11 residues long. Germline V lookup: CDR1 SQVTM, CDR2 ANQGSEA. CDR3 sequence: CSVGEASEQYF. The DNA of the CDR3 is TGCAGCGTTGGAGAAGCCTCCGAGCAGTACTTC.

V is TRBV7-9 and J is TRBJ1-5; D not resolved. Germline CDR1 is SEHNR and CDR2 is FQNEAQ (reference sequence). V was shortened by 3 bases and J by 0 bases, with 15 bases between the two germline ends. CDR3 length: 17 residues. CDR3 residues: CASSLERPKHSNQPQHF. In nucleotides, the CDR3 is TGTGCCAGCAGCTTGGAACGCCCCAAACATAGCAATCAGCCCCAGCATTTT.

This chain joins TRBV6-5 and TRBJ2-1; the match to TRBD1 covers 7 bases. CDR3 length: 16 residues. J was trimmed by 0 bases and V by 2 bases; bases with no gene match: 4. Germline V CDR1 and CDR2: MNHEY, SVGAGI. The chain's CDR3 is CASSYRTGASYNEQFF. The CDR3 coding sequence is TGTGCCAGCAGTTACCGGACAGGCGCCTCCTACAATGAGCAGTTCTTC.

The CDR3, as DNA: TGTGCCAGCGGGAGAGAACCAACCGGGACAGGGGGCAAGTATGAAAAACTGTTTTTT. Its translation: CASGREPTGTGGKYEKLFF. The chain carries TRBV2 and TRBJ1-4; 12 bases are shared with TRBD1. CDR1 SNHLY and CDR2 FYNNEI come from the germline V gene. Trimming removed 8 bases from V and 6 bases from J; junction bases left unmatched: 19. This CDR3 has 19 residues.

The chain combines TRBV19 with TRBJ1-1; 7 bases line up with TRBD1. The V and J ends lost 4 bases and 4 bases, in that order; junction bases with no gene match: 9. Germline CDR1 LNHDA, CDR2 SQIVND (reference sequence). The CDR3 runs 15 residues. DNA of the CDR3: TGTGCCAGTAGTAGGGACAGTAAAGACCTCACTGAAGCTTTCTTT. Translated, it gives CASSRDSKDLTEAFF.

There are a few counts of this clone. The chain uses TRBV5-6 and TRBJ2-5, with 7 bases aligning to TRBD1. V was clipped by 3 bases and J by 5 bases; unmatched bases: 13. This CDR3 is built from 16 residues. CDR1 and CDR2 (germline): SGHDT, YYEEEE. The CDR3 here is CASSSRGQVRYETQYF. DNA of the CDR3: TGTGCCAGCAGCTCCCGTGGACAGGTACGATACGAGACCCAGTACTTC.